This T cell receptor beta chain was identified during a study of blood T cells in healthy people across ages. Study outcomes and limitations: Nothing was known about donor CMV status, and this possibly confounded expanded clonotype changes.

The CDR3 is 16 amino acids. Germline V lookup: CDR1 SGHTA, CDR2 FQGNSA. To note about this clonotype: Its antigen is as yet unknown. This could be a read error, since a much larger clone is one nucleotide away.

It was with a sample-barcoded 5' primer and a J-beta primer mix that a second PCR of about 6 to 11 cycles was run. From the 5' RACE reads, TCRdb called clonotypes with MiXCR, one entry per CDR3 protein. The table includes about 670,000 distinct CDR3 sequences, 45% to 60% detected once. The J gene is TRBJ2-1, the V gene TRBV7-2; D may be TRBD1 (5 bases). The tail of the sequence fits TRBJ2-7 better, so the J call may be wrong. The sequencing sample was made of blood. The source is an elderly woman in good health. CDR3 region: CASSRSGSSSYNEQYF. For the CDR3, the DNA is TGTGCCAGCAGTCGTTCAGGGTCCAGCTCCTACAATGAGCAGTACTTC.